This T cell receptor (beta chain) was observed in a study of blood T cell repertoires in COVID-19. Overall study: Italy, Spain and the United States were the sources of the convalescent and acute COVID-19 samples. PBMCs, B-cell-depleted T cells, or T cells were the source of the cDNA or gDNA that made up the material.

This CDR3 is built from 15 residues. V lost 1 base and J lost 4; bases outside the gene matches: 6. Germline loops: CDR1 KGHSH, CDR2 LQKENI. Participants were aged roughly 18 to 89 years from about two dozen US areas. Each participant's cohort was designated according to participant-reported clinical history. Sequenced by immunoSEQ multiplex PCR; TCRdb stores in-frame clones only, minus some. Here the sample spans 200,000 to 250,000 clones, about 86% being singletons. The specimen sequenced was PBMCs or T cells enriched from blood (not recorded which). This receptor was identified in a woman in her forties with acute COVID-19. V is TRBV18 and J is TRBJ1-2; 7 bases agree with TRBD1. The DNA for the CDR3 is TGTGCCAGCTCACCACGACAGGGAGAGCTCTATGGCTACACCTTC. Amino acids: CASSPRQGELYGYTF.